These 22 T cell receptor beta chains originate from one sample sequenced in a study of Ad26.COV2.S vaccination and SARS-CoV-2 variants. The repertoire was sequenced with immunoSEQ multiplex PCR; TCRdb's copy has only in-frame clones and lacks some. The data hold approximately 400,000 clones, with about 91% observed a single time. This specimen consisted of peripheral blood, obtained after recovery from COVID-19. The source is a human donor who had recovered from COVID-19.

The genes are TRBV3-1 (or the pseudogene TRBV3-2) and TRBJ2-5; D is undetermined. The V and J ends lost 1 base and 5 bases respectively, with 14 bases between them. CDR3 size: 15 residues. Germline V lookup: CDR1 LGHDT, CDR2 YNNKEL (reference sequence). The CDR3 sequence: CASSQVFGQVETQYF. The CDR3 coding sequence is TGTGCCAGCAGCCAAGTTTTTGGCCAGGTGGAGACCCAGTACTTC.

This chain uses TRBV7-9 with TRBJ2-1, with 7 bases that match TRBD1. The germline CDR1 and CDR2 sequences are SEHNR and FQNEAQ (reference sequence). V lost 5 bases to trimming and J lost 9 bases; unmatched junction nucleotides: 10. The CDR3 consists of 14 residues. This CDR3 reads CASSHQGDPGEQFF. CDR3 in DNA: TGTGCCAGCAGCCACCAGGGGGACCCGGGTGAGCAGTTCTTC.

The rearrangement joins TRBV6-2 or TRBV6-3 to TRBJ2-5; 7 bases are shared with TRBD2. Trimming removed 1 base from V and 5 bases from J; junction bases left unmatched: 10. This CDR3 is 16 amino acids long. Germline assignment: CDR1 MNHEY and CDR2 SVGEGT. In nucleotides, the CDR3 is TGTGCCAGCAGTTACTTGTCGTCCGGGGGGTGGGAGACCCAGTACTTC. This gives the protein CASSYLSSGGWETQYF.

V gene TRBV6-5 combines with J gene TRBJ1-1, with 10 bases that match TRBD1. The germline V gene has CDR1 MNHEY and CDR2 SVGAGI. V shed 0 bases, J shed 7 bases, and the junction held 5 bases outside the gene matches. This CDR3 comprises 15 residues. In DNA, the CDR3 is TGTGCCAGCAGTTACTCGGGGACAGGGGAGTTTGAAGCTTTCTTT. Its protein is CASSYSGTGEFEAFF.

This sequence joins TRBV10-1 and TRBJ2-7; tentatively, D is TRBD1 (6 bases). This CDR3 region has 13 residues. Germline values: CDR1 WNHNN, CDR2 SYGVQD (reference sequence). Trimming shortened V by 3 bases and J by 1 base, and 7 bases separated the two germline ends. CDR3 DNA: TGCGCCAGCAGTGACCAGGGGTCCTACGAGCAGTACTTC. Protein sequence: CASSDQGSYEQYF.

The chain recombines TRBV5-4 with TRBJ2-1; maybe TRBD1 (5 bases). Germline V gene data show CDR1 as SGHNT and CDR2 as YYREEE (reference sequence). CDR3 length: 17 amino acids. Deletions cut 5 bases from V and 2 bases from J, with 20 bases between. The CDR3 DNA sequence: TGTGCCAGCAGGATTGGCCCGGAAGGCAGGGCCTACAATGAGCAGTTCTTC. It yields the protein CASRIGPEGRAYNEQFF.

V usage is TRBV6-5 and J usage is TRBJ1-1, with a tentative D call TRBD1 (5 bases). Germline values: CDR1 MNHEY, CDR2 SVGAGI. This CDR3 comprises 14 residues. The germline V and J ends were trimmed by 8 bases and 2 bases, with 15 bases remaining between them. CDR3 sequence (DNA): TGTGCCAGCCTAAGAGGAGGGGCTAACACTGAAGCTTTCTTT. Protein sequence: CASLRGGANTEAFF.

The V call is TRBV6-5, the J call TRBJ1-3, with TRBD1 identical over 7 bases. CDR3 length equals 15 residues. Germline values: CDR1 MNHEY, CDR2 SVGAGI. With 8 bases clipped from V and 0 bases from J, the junction kept 7 bases outside the gene matches. CDR3 sequence: CASQRGRNSGNTIYF. For the CDR3, the DNA is TGTGCCAGCCAAAGGGGGCGAAACTCTGGAAACACCATATATTTT.

The chain employs TRBV3-1 (or the pseudogene TRBV3-2) and TRBJ1-4, with D tentatively TRBD1 (6 bases). Germline V CDR1 and CDR2: LGHDT, YNNKEL (reference sequence). V lost 4 bases and J lost 8, with 14 bases in between. This CDR3 is built from 14 residues. DNA for the CDR3: TGTGCCAGCAGCCTACAGGGTTTAGAAGAAAAACTGTTTTTT. Amino acid sequence: CASSLQGLEEKLFF.

The chain links TRBV7-2 to TRBJ2-2; D not resolved. Germline CDR1 is SGHTA and CDR2 is FQGNSA. This CDR3 comprises 15 residues. V dropped 4 bases and J dropped 6 bases, with 15 bases sitting between them. The CDR3 is CASSWDRRVAGELFF. The DNA for the CDR3 is TGTGCCAGCAGCTGGGATCGTAGAGTGGCCGGGGAGCTGTTTTTT.

The rearrangement uses TRBV29-1 and TRBJ1-2, with D maybe TRBD1 (6 bases). Germline V gene data show CDR1 as SQVTM and CDR2 as ANQGSEA. V lost 4 bases to trimming and J lost 8 bases, with 11 bases between them. CDR3 length: 11 amino acids. In DNA form, the CDR3 reads TGCAGCGTTGTACAGGGTAGCGGCTACACCTTC. Its protein product is CSVVQGSGYTF.

The CDR3 coding sequence is TGTGCCAGCAAACCGGACAGCCTAAACACTGAAGCTTTCTTT. Translated: CASKPDSLNTEAFF. The gene calls are TRBV2 and TRBJ1-1; D is perhaps TRBD1 (6 bases). CDR1 and CDR2 (germline): SNHLY, FYNNEI. The CDR3 is 14 amino acids. V gave up 7 bases and J gave up 2 bases, with 14 bases separating them.

The chain uses TRBV6-1 and TRBJ1-1; D gene uncertain. Between the trimmed V and J ends, which lost 3 bases and 8 bases, there was a span of 10 bases. CDR3 length equals 12 residues. Germline V lookup: CDR1 MNHNS, CDR2 SASEGT. The CDR3 bases are TGTGCCAGCAGTGAGTATACCCGGGAAGCTTTCTTT. It translates to CASSEYTREAFF.

The V and J genes are TRBV28 and TRBJ1-2, with D possibly being TRBD1 (5 bases). The CDR3 runs 14 residues. Germline-derived CDR1 and CDR2 are MDHEN and SYDVKM. The ends were cut back, 7 bases at V and 5 bases at J, with 17 bases in the middle. The CDR3 here is CASTGGSGRYGYTF. The CDR3 DNA reads TGTGCCAGCACCGGGGGGTCCGGAAGGTATGGCTACACCTTC.

V gene TRBV6-4 combines with J gene TRBJ1-1, with unresolved D. The CDR3 contains 13 residues. Trimming left V 3 bases short and J 2 bases short, with 7 bases between. Germline V gene data show CDR1 as MRHNA and CDR2 as SNTAGT. CDR3 in DNA: TGTGCCAGCAGTGAACAACTAAACACTGAAGCTTTCTTT. Protein: CASSEQLNTEAFF.

This sequence joins TRBV21-1 and TRBJ1-1; the D call in the table, TRBD1, was not verified against the DNA. TRBV21-1 is classified as a pseudogene. This CDR3 comprises 14 residues. The CDR3 coding sequence is TGTGCCAGCAGCGTCGACAGAGGGAACACTGAAGCTTTCTTT. Amino acid sequence: CASSVDRGNTEAFF.

The genes are TRBV9 and TRBJ1-4; D is perhaps TRBD1 (6 bases). V was shortened by 5 bases and J by 0 bases, with 14 bases between the two germline ends. The CDR3 has 16 residues. The germline gives CDR1 SGDLS, CDR2 YYNGEE. The CDR3 region has the DNA TGTGCCAGCAGTAAGGGGGGATCCTCAACTAATGAAAAACTGTTTTTT. Translating it yields CASSKGGSSTNEKLFF. The complete variable domain, with remaining parts taken from reference TRBV9 and TRBJ1-4, reads DSGVTQTPKHLITATGQRVTLRCSPRSGDLSVYWYQQSLDQGLQFLIQYYNGEERAKGNILERFSAQQFPDLHSELNLSSLELGDSALYFCASSKGGSSTNEKLFFGSGTQLSVL.

In the case of this clone: At one boundary the junction diverges from the germline segment, which might be a read error. The chain is built from TRBV7-7 and TRBJ2-1; tentative D call: TRBD2 (5 bases). The CDR3 is 14 residues long. Germline CDR1 is SSHAT and CDR2 is FNYEAQ (reference sequence). The CDR3 coding sequence is TGTGCTAGCAGCTCAAGGACTGATTACAATGAGCAGTTCTTC. Translated: CASSSRTDYNEQFF.

Of note for this clone: The sample holds other DNA sequences that translate to the same CDR3. The rearrangement joins TRBV7-2 to TRBJ2-7; perhaps TRBD1 as D (6 bases). The CDR3 loop spans 14 amino acids. The V and J ends lost 3 bases and 3 bases respectively, with 12 bases between them. Germline-derived CDR1 and CDR2 are SGHTA and FQGNSA. CDR3 bases: TGTGCCAGCAGCTTGGTGCGAGGGGGCTACGAGCAGTACTTC. It yields the protein CASSLVRGGYEQYF.

V is TRBV19 and J is TRBJ2-1, with D possibly matching TRBD2 (7 bases). V was shortened by 6 bases and J by 7 bases, with 16 bases between the two germline ends. The CDR3 covers 14 residues. Germline V gene data show CDR1 as LNHDA and CDR2 as SQIVND (reference sequence). This CDR3 is CASRGGGFTNEQFF. Here the CDR3 DNA reads TGTGCCAGTAGAGGGGGAGGGTTTACGAATGAGCAGTTCTTC.

The chain employs TRBV15 and TRBJ1-1; D gene unclear. CDR1 and CDR2 (germline): LNHNV, YYDKDF (reference sequence). V lost 0 bases, J lost 3 bases, and 11 bases lay in between. The CDR3 is 15 amino acids. The CDR3 spells CATSRDLQLDTEAFF. In nucleotides, the CDR3 is TGTGCCACCAGCAGAGATCTACAACTCGACACTGAAGCTTTCTTT. Supplemented by reference TRBV15 and TRBJ1-1, the full variable domain reads DAMVIQNPRYQVTQFGKPVTLSCSQTLNHNVMYWYQQKSSQAPKLLFHYYDKDFNNEADTPDNFQSRRPNTSFCFLDIRSPGLGDTAMYLCATSRDLQLDTEAFFGQGTRLTVV.

This chain connects TRBV27 to TRBJ2-2; 11 bases are a match to TRBD2. The V gene end was trimmed by 5 bases and the J gene end by 1 base; junction bases not matched to a gene: 0. The germline CDR1 and CDR2 sequences are MNHEY and SMNVEV (reference sequence). The CDR3 runs 15 residues. CDR3 coding DNA: TGTGCCAGCAGTCTAGCGGGGGGGAACACCGGGGAGCTGTTTTTT. This encodes CASSLAGGNTGELFF.